This T cell receptor beta chain was captured in a study of patients and donors after allogeneic stem cell transplantation. MiXCR, run by TCRdb on the RT-PCR reads, gives a single entry per CDR3 protein. Among over 150,000 distinct CDR3 sequences, roughly 30% were seen once, and the ten largest hold less than 3.5%. Germline loops: CDR1 SQVTM, CDR2 ANQGSEA. Trimming cost V 4 bases and J 0 bases; bases outside gene matches: 2. This CDR3 is built from 13 residues. This TCR was recovered from a human donor who was either an allogeneic HSCT recipient or a stem cell or donor lymphocyte infusion donor (not recorded which). It is not recorded whose cells these are; they may come from a transplant donor. The rearrangement links TRBV29-1 to TRBJ2-7; 8 bases line up with TRBD2. The specimen was blood, either unsorted or a sorted T cell fraction (not recorded which). CDR3 sequence: CSVGSGTSYEQYF. CDR3 in DNA: TGCAGCGTTGGTAGCGGGACCTCCTACGAGCAGTACTTC.